Given below is one TCR beta chain in context. Its cognate antigen has yet to be identified. Base-call qualities are not available, and no considerably larger clone is one nucleotide away. TCR CDR3 regions were amplified from genomic DNA by multiplex PCR using the deep immunoSEQ assay. For each cell subset, the extracted genomic DNA was distributed evenly across all wells of several immunoSEQ 96-well plates, and each plate served as one replicate. For sorted subsets, each replicate PCR was loaded with 150 to 250 ng genomic DNA, equivalent to roughly 30,000 T cell genomes. Purified libraries were measured with a Qubit 3.0 fluorometer, size-checked on a Bioanalyzer 2100, and measured again with the KAPA Library Quantification kit. Each immunoSEQ 96-well plate was sequenced on its own single-read 150-cycle Illumina NextSeq 550 flow cell. The paper's processing steps were these. The immunoSEQ output contained only junctional sequences without quality scores, so filtering could not match that applied to full-length reads. To assign V/J genes and CDR3, sequences were annotated using PyIR, a Python wrapper for IgBLAST v1.9, with IMGT germline references. Reads with weak V/J assignments (E-value above 1e-6), missing CDR3, stop codons, out-of-frame junctions, or ambiguous translated residues were removed. V3J clonotypes were defined by identical inferred V gene, J gene, and CDR3 amino acid sequence. Percentage overlap between repertoires was computed as shared unique clonotypes divided by the size of the smaller repertoire. Repertoire richness was assessed with RTK rarefaction, the Chao1 estimator, and Recon v2.1 estimates of unobserved clonotypes. Generation probabilities for all TCRbeta clonotypes obtained by the gDNA method from a few donors were computed using OLGA. Not all clones reach the TCRdb copy of this immuneACCESS table, which keeps in-frame sequences only. Checked studies attribute under half of the gap to unresolved V genes and leave the rest unexplained. V, J and clone size derive from that table, while D and trimming were established from the DNA sequence. The sample includes over 2,000,000 clones, with 90% to 95% observed a single time. Jointly, the top ten make up more than 1.5% of the sample.

These data originate in a study of shared clonotypes between healthy human individuals (TCRdb year 2020). Turning to the overall study: Three men and a couple of women, aged 18 to 49 years, made up the cohort. Per donor, three plates each were used for CD4 naive and CD4 memory, two for CD8 naive, and one for CD8 memory. The study deeply sequenced blood TCR repertoires of five healthy adults to estimate repertoire size and the extent of clonotype sharing between individuals. Libraries were prepared and TCR repertoires were sequenced by different laboratories using diverse techniques, in order to increase sequencing depth and limit assay-specific biases. Per donor, leukapheresis produced somewhere between about 0.8 and 9.5 billion PBMCs.

Beyond this particular receptor, the publication reports: Compared with non-shared clonotypes, the clonotypes found in all four sorted-subset donors had higher generation probabilities. Incomplete sequencing was indicated by rarefaction of sorted-subset datasets, despite the large sequencing depth. Naive subsets generally had larger estimated clonotype richness than memory subsets did. The genetic and exposure-history diversity represented was limited by the small number of donors. Pairwise subsampling led to the expectation that sequencing depth would affect the degree of clonotype sharing among donors. Sharing across four donors was observed for about 5% of naive CD4, under 4% of naive CD8, 2.3% of memory CD4, and about 0.38% of memory CD8 clonotypes. Only blood was sampled, and tissue TCR repertoires likely differ from those in blood.

CD8 naive samples were obtained by positive selection for CCR7 among CD45RO-negative cells, yielding a CD45RA+CCR7+ population from which TemRA cells were excluded. Donors were healthy HIV-negative adults with no recently reported acute infections or vaccinations. All donors were Caucasian adults living in Nashville, Tennessee, USA. After blood collection by leukapheresis, PBMCs were isolated using Ficoll-Histopaque density gradient centrifugation and then cryopreserved in the vapor phase of liquid nitrogen. Purity and quantity of every magnetically sorted T cell population were checked by analytical flow cytometry. Each sorted fraction had its genomic DNA isolated and then quantified by UV absorbance on a Nanodrop 2000c. Cut back by 2 bases and 4 bases, the V and J ends lie 9 bases apart. From cysteine to phenylalanine, the CDR3 is 13 amino acids long. Only the CDR3 DNA is retained, 39 bases long and in frame from the first base. From a lookup of the germline V gene (reference sequence), CDR1 and CDR2 are MNHNY and SVGAGI.

This receptor was taken from a man aged 18-30 years in good health. Some clones in this sample may be carry-over from other donors' samples. This chain joins TRBV6-6 to TRBJ2-7; no D gene call is confident. The sample comprised naive CD8+ T cells from PBMCs. The cell subset or site label of this sample denotes: CD45RA+CCR7+. The CDR3 region: CASSYVGSYEQYF. The DNA is as follows: TGTGCCAGCAGTTACGTCGGGTCTTACGAGCAGTACTTC.